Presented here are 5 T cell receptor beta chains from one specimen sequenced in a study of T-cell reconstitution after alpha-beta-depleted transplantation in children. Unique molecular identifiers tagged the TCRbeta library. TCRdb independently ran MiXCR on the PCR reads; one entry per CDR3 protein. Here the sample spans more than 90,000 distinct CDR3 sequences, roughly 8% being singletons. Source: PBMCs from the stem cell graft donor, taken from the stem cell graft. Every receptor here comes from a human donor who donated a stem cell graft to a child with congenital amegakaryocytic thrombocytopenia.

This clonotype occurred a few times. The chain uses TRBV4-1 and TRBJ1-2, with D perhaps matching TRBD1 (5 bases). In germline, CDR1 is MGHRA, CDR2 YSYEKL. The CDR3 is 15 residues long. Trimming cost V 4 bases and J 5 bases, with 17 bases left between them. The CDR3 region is CASSPPRRDHYGYTF. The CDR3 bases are TGCGCCAGCAGCCCCCCCCGCAGGGACCATTATGGCTACACCTTC.

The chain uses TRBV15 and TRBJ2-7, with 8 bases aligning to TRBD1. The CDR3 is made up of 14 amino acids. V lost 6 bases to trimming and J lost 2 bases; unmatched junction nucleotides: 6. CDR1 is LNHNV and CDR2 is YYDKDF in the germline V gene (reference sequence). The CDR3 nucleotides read TGTGCCACCAGTCTCGACAGGGGACCCTACGAGCAGTACTTC. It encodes CATSLDRGPYEQYF.

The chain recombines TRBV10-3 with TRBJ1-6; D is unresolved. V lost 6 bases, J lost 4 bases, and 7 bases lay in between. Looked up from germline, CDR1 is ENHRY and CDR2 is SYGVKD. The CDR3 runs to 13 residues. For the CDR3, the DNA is TGTGCCATCAGGGACCGATATAATTCACCCCTCCACTTT. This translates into CAIRDRYNSPLHF.

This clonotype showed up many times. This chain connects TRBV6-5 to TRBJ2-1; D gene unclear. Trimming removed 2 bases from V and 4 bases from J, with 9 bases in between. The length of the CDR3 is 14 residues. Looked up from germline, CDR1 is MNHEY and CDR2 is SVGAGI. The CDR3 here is CASSYPGPYNEQFF. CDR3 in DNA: TGTGCCAGCAGTTACCCAGGTCCGTACAATGAGCAGTTCTTC.

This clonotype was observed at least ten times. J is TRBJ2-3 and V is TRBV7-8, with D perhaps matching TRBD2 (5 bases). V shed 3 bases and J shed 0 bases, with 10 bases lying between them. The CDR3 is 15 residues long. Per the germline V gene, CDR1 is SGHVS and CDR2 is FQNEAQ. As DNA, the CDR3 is TGTGCCAGCAGCTTTCGGGGAGCTAGCACAGATACGCAGTATTTT. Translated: CASSFRGASTDTQYF.